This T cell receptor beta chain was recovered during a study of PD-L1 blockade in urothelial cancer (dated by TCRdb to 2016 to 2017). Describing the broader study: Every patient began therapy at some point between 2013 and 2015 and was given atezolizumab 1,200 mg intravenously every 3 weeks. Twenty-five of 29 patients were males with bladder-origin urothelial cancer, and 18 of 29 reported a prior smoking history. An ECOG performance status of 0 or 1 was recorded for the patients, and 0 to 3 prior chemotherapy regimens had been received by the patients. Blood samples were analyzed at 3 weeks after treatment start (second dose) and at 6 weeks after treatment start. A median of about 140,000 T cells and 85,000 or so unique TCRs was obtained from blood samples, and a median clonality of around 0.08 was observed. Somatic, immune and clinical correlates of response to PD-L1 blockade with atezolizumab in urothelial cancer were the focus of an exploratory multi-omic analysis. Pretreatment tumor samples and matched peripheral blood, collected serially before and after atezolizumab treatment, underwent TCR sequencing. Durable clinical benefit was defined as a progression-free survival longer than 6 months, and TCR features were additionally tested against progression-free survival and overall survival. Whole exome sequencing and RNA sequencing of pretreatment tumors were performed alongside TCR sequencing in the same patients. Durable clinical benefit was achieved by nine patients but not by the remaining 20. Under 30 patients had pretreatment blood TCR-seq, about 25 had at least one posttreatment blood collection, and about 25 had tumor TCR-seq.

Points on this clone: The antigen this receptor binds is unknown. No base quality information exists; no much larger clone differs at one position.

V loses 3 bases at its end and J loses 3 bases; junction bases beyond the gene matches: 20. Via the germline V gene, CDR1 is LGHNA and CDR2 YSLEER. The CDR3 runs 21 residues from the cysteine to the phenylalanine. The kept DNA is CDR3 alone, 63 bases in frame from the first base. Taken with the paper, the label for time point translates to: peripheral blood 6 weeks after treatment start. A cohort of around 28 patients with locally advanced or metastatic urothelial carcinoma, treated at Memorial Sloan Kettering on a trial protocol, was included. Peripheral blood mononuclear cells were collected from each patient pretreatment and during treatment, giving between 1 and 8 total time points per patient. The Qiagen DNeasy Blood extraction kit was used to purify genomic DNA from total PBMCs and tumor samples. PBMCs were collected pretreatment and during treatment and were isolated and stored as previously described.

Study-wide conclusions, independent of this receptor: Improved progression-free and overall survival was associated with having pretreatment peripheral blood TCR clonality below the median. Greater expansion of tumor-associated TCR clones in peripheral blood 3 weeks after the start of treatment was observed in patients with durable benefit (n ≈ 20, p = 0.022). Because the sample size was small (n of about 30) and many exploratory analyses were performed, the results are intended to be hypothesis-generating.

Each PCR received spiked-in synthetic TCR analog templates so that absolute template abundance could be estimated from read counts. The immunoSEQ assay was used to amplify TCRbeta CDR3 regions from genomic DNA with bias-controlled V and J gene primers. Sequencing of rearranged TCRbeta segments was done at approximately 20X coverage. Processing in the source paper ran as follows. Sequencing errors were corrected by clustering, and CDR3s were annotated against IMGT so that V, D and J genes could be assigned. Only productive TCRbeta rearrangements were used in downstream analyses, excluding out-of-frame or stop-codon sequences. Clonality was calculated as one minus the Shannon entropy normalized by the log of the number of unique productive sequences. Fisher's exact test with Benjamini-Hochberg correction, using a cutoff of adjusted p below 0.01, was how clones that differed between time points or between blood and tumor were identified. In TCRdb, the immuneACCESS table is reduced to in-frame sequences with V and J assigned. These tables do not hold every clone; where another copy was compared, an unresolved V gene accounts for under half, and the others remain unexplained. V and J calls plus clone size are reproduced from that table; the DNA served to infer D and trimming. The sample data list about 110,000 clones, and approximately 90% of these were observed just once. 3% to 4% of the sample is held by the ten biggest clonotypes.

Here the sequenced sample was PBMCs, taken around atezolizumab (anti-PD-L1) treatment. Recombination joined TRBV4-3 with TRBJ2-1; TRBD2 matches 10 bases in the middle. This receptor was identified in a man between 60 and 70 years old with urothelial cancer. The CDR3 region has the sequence CASSQGISSGSSFSRYNEQFF. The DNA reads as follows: TGCGCCAGCAGCCAGGGCATTTCTAGCGGGAGCTCCTTTTCCCGCTACAATGAGCAGTTCTTC.